These T cell receptor beta chains were read from a single sample in a study of CXCR3-negative and CXCR3-positive naive CD8 T cells. TCRdb reprocessed the 5' RACE reads and reports one entry per CDR3 protein, with no DNA. Its table lists about 130,000 distinct CDR3 sequences. The sequenced material came from naive CXCR3- CD8+ T cells from blood. The origin of the receptors is a human donor in good health. Some clones in this sample may be carry-over from other donors' samples. Both conserved end residues are part of each CDR3.

V,J,CDR3
TRBV19,TRBJ1-5,CASSPGQVGQPQHF
TRBV6-2/TRBV6-3,TRBJ2-7,CASSGSSYEQYF
TRBV20-1,TRBJ2-7,CSLRGGGSSYEQYF
TRBV28,TRBJ2-7,CASRDPGADPYEQYF
TRBV19,TRBJ2-3,CASSIDPTDTQYF
TRBV19,TRBJ1-1,CASRSDTAEGEEAFF
TRBV20-1,TRBJ2-3,CSSPSERDYTDTQYF
TRBV29-1,TRBJ2-7,CSVEDRRQPVF
TRBV6-2/TRBV6-3,TRBJ1-1,CASSEPGQGFNTEAFF
TRBV7-8,TRBJ2-2,CASSLDPFTNTGELFF
TRBV7-9,TRBJ2-5,CASRRGGSETQYF
TRBV7-2,TRBJ2-7,CASGAAGLSYEQYF
TRBV7-9,TRBJ2-2,CASRTQGNTGELFF
TRBV5-6,TRBJ2-1,CASSLEGAYNEQFF
TRBV29-1,TRBJ2-1,CSVDGLGLAGTNEQFF
TRBV20-1,TRBJ2-3,CSANPPGLAGSSTDTQYF
TRBV7-6,TRBJ2-1,CASSPILGTPQFF
TRBV27,TRBJ1-4,CASSFYRDDNEKLFF
TRBV21-1,TRBJ1-4,CASSKSTGDEKLFF
TRBV10-3,TRBJ2-1,CAIRDAGSYNEQFF
TRBV29-1,TRBJ2-7,CSVVMEGRPTFYEQYF
TRBV6-5,TRBJ2-1,CASSYFGQGRQFF
TRBV29-1,TRBJ2-5,CSVEFGQETQYF
TRBV12-3/TRBV12-4,TRBJ1-1,CASSLGGEAFF
TRBV11-2,TRBJ2-5,CASSLVDRMIPLETQYF
TRBV20-1,TRBJ2-5,CSARGRFSLQETQYF
TRBV10-2,TRBJ2-2,CASRRGRGNTGELFF
TRBV29-1,TRBJ1-1,CSVSQGASAEAFF
TRBV7-3,TRBJ2-1,CASSRNPGGITSLSNEQFF
TRBV5-1,TRBJ2-3,CASSLWDRPSTDTQYF
TRBV12-3/TRBV12-4,TRBJ2-2,CASSLSGGALTGELFF
TRBV7-2,TRBJ2-5,CASSSILETQYF
TRBV5-1,TRBJ1-1,CASSPSAGNTEAFF
TRBV6-1,TRBJ2-5,CASSADTKTQETQYF
TRBV29-1,TRBJ1-1,CSVEQDHTEAFF
TRBV10-3,TRBJ2-1,CAISGGGQANNNEQFF
TRBV10-3,TRBJ1-1,CAIGYGTEAFF
TRBV19,TRBJ2-1,CASSTAGNNEQFF
TRBV30,TRBJ2-2,CAWSPGQRSGELFF
TRBV28,TRBJ2-2,CASSSDVEGGELFF
TRBV29-1,TRBJ2-7,CSVVGGYEQYF
TRBV7-8,TRBJ2-7,CASSLGQGAPEQYF
TRBV29-1,TRBJ2-5,CSAHSGNQETQYF
TRBV7-6,TRBJ1-1,CASSLALQGTEAFF
TRBV29-1,TRBJ2-7,CSVEDSSYEQYF
TRBV12-3/TRBV12-4,TRBJ2-4,CASSATGGDIQYF
TRBV14,TRBJ2-7,CASSQGPSSYEQYF
TRBV27,TRBJ2-3,CASAPEGDTQYF
TRBV5-1,TRBJ1-1,CASSLRALGGTEAFF
TRBV7-8,TRBJ1-5,CASSQTQGGNQPQHF
TRBV7-6,TRBJ2-7,CASSPSPGTYEQYF
TRBV11-2,TRBJ2-1,CASSPPGTSGGNYNEQFF
TRBV7-6,TRBJ2-5,CASSLGDGGTQYF
TRBV18,TRBJ2-3,CAGSPPDRGPDTQYF
TRBV10-2,TRBJ2-1,CASSELGPLDEQFF